A single T cell receptor (beta chain) is shown here with its context. The data were taken from a study of blood T cell repertoires in COVID-19. For the study at large: COVID-19 samples from acute and convalescent phases originated in the United States, Italy and Spain. PBMCs, B-cell-depleted T cells, or T cells provided the cDNA or gDNA that made up the material.

Living in 25 or so US areas, the participants were between 18 and 89 years of age. Participants had their cohort set by participant-reported clinical history. The table came from immunoSEQ multiplex PCR; TCRdb's copy has only in-frame clones and leaves some out. The table records 250,000 to 400,000 clones, approximately 87% of them present only once. The sequencing input was PBMCs or T cells enriched from blood (not recorded which). The sequence was obtained from a woman in her 30s who had recovered from COVID-19.

CDR3 sequence: CASSHYWTARGSYEQYF. The CDR3 DNA is TGCGCCAGCAGCCACTATTGGACAGCGAGGGGCTCCTACGAGCAGTACTTC. The J gene is TRBJ2-7, the V gene TRBV4-1; TRBD1 is a possible D gene (6 bases). Germline CDR1 is MGHRA and CDR2 is YSYEKL. The length of the CDR3 is 17 residues. The V and J ends lost 3 bases and 0 bases respectively, with 18 bases between them.